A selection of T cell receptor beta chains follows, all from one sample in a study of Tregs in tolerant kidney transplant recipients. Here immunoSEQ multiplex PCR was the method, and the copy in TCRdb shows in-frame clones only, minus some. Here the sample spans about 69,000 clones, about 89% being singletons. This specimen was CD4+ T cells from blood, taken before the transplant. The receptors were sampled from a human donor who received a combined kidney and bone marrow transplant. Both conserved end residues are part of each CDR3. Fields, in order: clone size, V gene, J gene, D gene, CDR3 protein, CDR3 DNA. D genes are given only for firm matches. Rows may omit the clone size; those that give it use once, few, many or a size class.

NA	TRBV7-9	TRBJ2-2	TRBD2	CASSLLREGSGELFF	TGTGCCAGCAGCTTACTGCGGGAGGGCTCCGGGGAGCTGTTTTTT
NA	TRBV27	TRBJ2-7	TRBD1	CASSIGQGYEQYF	TGTGCCAGCAGTATTGGACAGGGCTACGAGCAGTACTTC
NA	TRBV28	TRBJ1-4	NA	CASSLGGVTTNEKLFF	TGTGCCAGCAGTTTGGGGGGAGTCACAACTAATGAAAAACTGTTTTTT
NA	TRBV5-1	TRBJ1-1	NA	CASGREGVGGNTEAFF	TGCGCCAGCGGCCGGGAAGGGGTAGGGGGGAACACTGAAGCTTTCTTT
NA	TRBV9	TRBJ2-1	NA	CASSANRAPGDYNEQFF	TGTGCCAGCAGCGCCAACAGGGCTCCAGGGGATTACAATGAGCAGTTCTTC
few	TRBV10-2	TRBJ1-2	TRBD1	CASSESTGAYGYTF	TGCGCCAGCAGTGAGTCGACAGGGGCGTATGGCTACACCTTC
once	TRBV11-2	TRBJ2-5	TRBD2	CASSKHGTSGSKRRETQYF	TGTGCCAGCAGCAAACACGGGACTAGCGGGAGCAAAAGGCGAGAGACCCAGTACTTC
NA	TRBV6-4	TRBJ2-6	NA	CASAEGAGANVLTF	TGTGCCAGCGCCGAGGGCGCTGGGGCCAACGTCCTGACTTTC
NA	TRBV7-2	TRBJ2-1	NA	CASSYWGSSYNEQFF	TGTGCCAGCAGCTACTGGGGCAGCTCCTACAATGAGCAGTTCTTC
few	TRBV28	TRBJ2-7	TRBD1	CASSPGDRDYEQYF	TGTGCCAGCAGTCCCGGGGACAGGGACTACGAGCAGTACTTC
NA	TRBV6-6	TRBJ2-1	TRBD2	CASEEGLANEQFF	TGTGCCAGCGAGGAGGGACTAGCCAATGAGCAGTTCTTC
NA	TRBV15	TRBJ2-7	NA	CATSRDLGDEQYF	TGTGCCACCAGCAGAGATCTAGGGGACGAGCAGTACTTC
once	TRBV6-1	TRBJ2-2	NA	CASTGIWGTGELFF	TGTGCCAGCACAGGGATTTGGGGCACCGGGGAGCTGTTTTTT
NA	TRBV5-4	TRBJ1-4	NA	CASSLGTAATNEKLFF	TGTGCCAGCAGCTTGGGGACAGCAGCAACTAATGAAAAACTGTTTTTT
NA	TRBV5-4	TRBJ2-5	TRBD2	CASSPSLAGGQETQYF	TGTGCCAGCAGCCCCAGTCTAGCGGGAGGGCAGGAGACCCAGTACTTC
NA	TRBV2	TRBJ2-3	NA	CASSTGRGSTDTQYF	TGTGCCAGCAGTACCGGCAGGGGTAGCACAGATACGCAGTATTTT
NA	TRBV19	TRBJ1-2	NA	CASHREGGYTF	TGTGCCAGTCACCGGGAAGGTGGCTACACCTTC
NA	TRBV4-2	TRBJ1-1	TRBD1	CASSQGLGQVNTEAFF	TGTGCCAGCAGCCAAGGACTTGGACAGGTGAACACTGAAGCTTTCTTT
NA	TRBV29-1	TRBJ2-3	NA	CSVEDRLGTDTQYF	TGCAGCGTTGAAGATCGGCTAGGCACAGATACGCAGTATTTT
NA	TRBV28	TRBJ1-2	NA	CASGQPTKDRFNYGYTF	TGTGCCAGTGGGCAACCGACTAAGGACCGCTTTAACTATGGCTACACCTTC
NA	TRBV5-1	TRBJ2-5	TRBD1	CASSPGTEKETQYF	TGCGCCAGCAGCCCGGGGACAGAGAAAGAGACCCAGTACTTC
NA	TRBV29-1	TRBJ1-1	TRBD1	CSGDRGRSTEAFF	TGCAGCGGAGACAGGGGGCGTTCCACTGAAGCTTTCTTT
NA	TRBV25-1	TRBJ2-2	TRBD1	CASTGRTGEIGELFF	TGTGCCAGCACTGGCAGGACAGGGGAAATCGGGGAGCTGTTTTTT
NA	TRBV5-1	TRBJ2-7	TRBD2	CASAATSGSAYEQYF	TGCGCCAGCGCTGCCACTAGCGGATCTGCCTACGAGCAGTACTTC